The 24 T cell receptor beta chains below come from one sample, sequenced in a study of B cell selection in AIRE deficiency. The regulatory T cell sort gate was CD4+CD25hiCD127low/negative. Generated by immunoSEQ multiplex PCR, the TCRdb table keeps only in-frame clones and is missing some. The sample has approximately 18,000 clones; 90% to 95% are singletons. The specimen sequenced was CD4+CD25+ Tregs sorted from PBMCs. These receptor sequences come from a human donor in good health.

The rearrangement uses TRBV4-1 and TRBJ2-5, with 9 bases fitting TRBD1. The junction had 5 bases not matched to a gene; V was cut back by 2 bases and J by 7 bases. CDR3 length equals 14 residues. Germline CDR1 MGHRA, CDR2 YSYEKL. In nucleotides, the CDR3 is TGCGCCAGCAGCCAAACGGGACAGGGCGGGACCCAGTACTTC. Protein: CASSQTGQGGTQYF.

The genes are TRBV20-1 and TRBJ2-1, with D perhaps assigned TRBD1 or TRBD2 (5 bases each). From germline, CDR1 is DFQATT and CDR2 SNEGSKA (reference sequence). The CDR3 extends over 8 amino acids. The CDR3 nucleotides read TGCAGCGCTCGAGGGGAGTTCTTC. This sequence encodes CSARGEFF.

J is TRBJ1-2 and V is TRBV5-5, with 7 bases lining up with TRBD1. V dropped 0 bases and J dropped 7; count of bases not matched to a gene: 9. The CDR3 runs to 15 residues. Germline V gene data show CDR1 as SGHKS and CDR2 as YYEKEE (reference sequence). CDR3 loop: CASSLAEGASLGYTF. CDR3 coding DNA: TGTGCCAGCAGCTTGGCCGAGGGGGCGTCACTTGGCTACACCTTC.

The chain uses TRBV5-1 and TRBJ2-1; 12 bases match TRBD2. J was trimmed by 7 bases and V by 3 bases; bases with no gene match: 8. This CDR3 comprises 16 residues. The V gene's germline CDR1 is SGHRS and CDR2 YFSETQ. The CDR3 reads CASSSRTSGIGNEQFF. As DNA, the CDR3 is TGCGCCAGCAGCTCCCGGACTAGCGGGATCGGGAATGAGCAGTTCTTC.

The V gene is TRBV7-8, the J gene TRBJ2-7; 8 bases map to TRBD2. Unmatched junction bases numbered 10, after V lost 6 bases and J lost 6 bases. The germline V gene has CDR1 SGHVS and CDR2 FQNEAQ. The CDR3 has 14 amino acids. This CDR3 is CASRRREGRFEQYF. CDR3 coding DNA: TGTGCCAGCAGACGACGGGAGGGACGCTTCGAGCAGTACTTC.

V and J are TRBV29-1 and TRBJ1-4; weak D call: TRBD1 (5 bases). This CDR3 spans 13 amino acids. CDR1 is SQVTM and CDR2 is ANQGSEA in the germline V gene. The V and J ends lost 3 bases and 8 bases respectively, with 13 bases between them. For the CDR3, the DNA is TGCAGCGTTGACGGGGGTGGGAGCGAAAAACTGTTTTTT. This sequence encodes CSVDGGGSEKLFF. Full variable domain (outside the CDR3, taken from reference TRBV29-1 and TRBJ1-4): SAVISQKPSRDICQRGTSLTIQCQVDSQVTMMFWYRQQPGQSLTLIATANQGSEATYESGFVIDKFPISRPNLTFSTLTVSNMSPEDSSIYLCSVDGGGSEKLFFGSGTQLSVL.

The chain carries TRBV20-1 and TRBJ2-3; D not resolved. This CDR3 is 11 amino acids long. Germline V gene lookup returns CDR1 DFQATT and CDR2 SNEGSKA (reference sequence). The V gene lost 3 bases and the J gene lost 4 bases, with 5 bases spanning the gap. The CDR3 bases are TGCAGTGCTAGCCAGGCAGATACGCAGTATTTT. Translating gives CSASQADTQYF.

The V gene is TRBV4-2, the J gene TRBJ2-3; D unresolved. CDR1 LGHNA and CDR2 YNFKEQ come from the germline V gene. This CDR3 spans 16 amino acids. The V end lost 1 base, the J end lost 1 base, and 12 bases lay between the germline ends. The CDR3 here is CASSQAPGRGTDTQYF. CDR3 DNA: TGTGCCAGCAGCCAAGCGCCGGGCCGGGGCACAGATACGCAGTATTTT.

The rearrangement links TRBV4-3 to TRBJ1-1, with D possibly TRBD1 on 5 matching bases. Looked up from germline, CDR1 is LGHNA and CDR2 is YSLEER. The V end lost 8 bases, the J end lost 3 bases, and 13 bases lay between the germline ends. The CDR3 extends over 13 amino acids. The CDR3: CASRLRGDTEAFF. CDR3 nucleotide sequence: TGCGCCAGCCGCCTCCGGGGGGACACTGAAGCTTTCTTT.

This clone has just one count. V and J are TRBV7-3 and TRBJ2-1; tentative D call: TRBD2 (5 bases). The CDR3 totals 18 residues. The germline CDR1 and CDR2 sequences are SGHTA and FQGTGA. V was clipped by 2 bases and J by 4 bases, with 21 bases between them. DNA of the CDR3: TGTGCCAGCAGCTTAGTGTCCAGCGCGGCCTCGGGATACAATGAGCAGTTCTTC. This codes for CASSLVSSAASGYNEQFF.

This sequence joins TRBV7-3 and TRBJ1-2; tentatively, D is TRBD1 (5 bases). CDR1 SGHTA and CDR2 FQGTGA come from the germline V gene. Trimming stripped 5 bases from V and 14 bases from J, with 18 bases between. The CDR3 is 12 residues long. CDR3 region: CASSTAGLDFTF. The DNA of the CDR3 is TGTGCCAGCAGCACCGCGGGACTCGACTTTACCTTC.

V gene TRBV25-1 combines with J gene TRBJ2-3; possibly TRBD2 for D (5 bases). CDR1 and CDR2 from the germline V gene are MGHDK and SYGVNS. Deletions cut 1 base from V and 11 bases from J, with 10 bases between. The CDR3 has 12 residues. For the CDR3, the DNA is TGTGCCAGCAGTGAATCTCCTAGCAAGCAGTATTTT. It translates to CASSESPSKQYF. The full variable domain, its missing parts supplied by reference TRBV25-1 and TRBJ2-3, is EADIYQTPRYLVIGTGKKITLECSQTMGHDKMYWYQQDPGMELHLIHYSYGVNSTEKGDLSSESTVSRIRTEHFPLTLESARPSHTSQYLCASSESPSKQYFGPGTRLTVL.

The J gene is TRBJ2-7, the V gene TRBV18, with TRBD1 matching 11 bases. From germline, CDR1 is KGHSH and CDR2 LQKENI. Trimming took 5 bases from V and 4 from J; bases not matched to a gene: 4. This CDR3 contains 14 residues. CDR3: CASSTGDRGYEQYF. For the CDR3, the DNA is TGTGCCAGCTCAACAGGGGACAGGGGGTACGAGCAGTACTTC.

The rearrangement links TRBV28 to TRBJ2-1; 9 bases align to TRBD2. The CDR3 has 14 residues. V was clipped by 10 bases and J by 0 bases; unmatched bases: 4. Germline V gene sequence: CDR1 MDHEN, CDR2 SYDVKM. The CDR3 spells CATLTSGSYNEQFF. The CDR3 bases are TGTGCCACCCTGACTAGCGGCTCCTACAATGAGCAGTTCTTC.

The chain combines TRBV7-3 with TRBJ2-7; 7 nucleotides agree with TRBD1. Trimming removed 3 bases from V and 3 bases from J; junction bases left unmatched: 2. The germline V gene encodes CDR1 SGHTA and CDR2 FQGTGA. The CDR3 extends over 13 amino acids. The CDR3 DNA follows: TGTGCCAGCAGCTTCCGGGACAGCTACGAGCAGTACTTC. It yields the protein CASSFRDSYEQYF.

The V call is TRBV5-1, the J call TRBJ2-1; 10 bases map to TRBD2. The CDR3 is 15 amino acids. After removal of 0 bases from V and 9 bases from J, the junction contained 6 bases not matched to a gene. Germline-derived CDR1 and CDR2 are SGHRS and YFSETQ. CDR3 region: CASSLVSSGSGEQFF. In DNA form, the CDR3 reads TGCGCCAGCAGCTTGGTTTCTAGCGGGAGTGGTGAGCAGTTCTTC. The entire variable domain, with the rest obtained from reference TRBV5-1 and TRBJ2-1, is as follows: KAGVTQTPRYLIKTRGQQVTLSCSPISGHRSVSWYQQTPGQGLQFLFEYFSETQRNKGNFPGRFSGRQFSNSRSEMNVSTLELGDSALYLCASSLVSSGSGEQFFGPGTRLTVL.

As regards this clone: Compared with germline, one end of the junction differs, possibly owing to a read error. The same CDR3 arises from other DNA sequences in this sample as well. This chain uses TRBV5-6 with TRBJ2-2; no clear D. CDR3 length equals 12 residues. CDR1 is SGHDT, CDR2 YYEEEE, per germline. The CDR3 loop reads CASSLATGELFF. The CDR3 nucleotides are TGCGCCAGCAGCTTGGCCACCGGGGAGCTGTTTTTT.

The chain links TRBV5-1 to TRBJ2-2; possibly TRBD1 or TRBD2 for D (5 bases each). Germline V gene data show CDR1 as SGHRS and CDR2 as YFSETQ. This CDR3 is built from 13 residues. Between the trimmed V and J ends, which lost 4 bases and 7 bases, there was a span of 11 bases. The DNA of the CDR3 is TGCGCCAGCAGCCGTTGGGGGAGCGGGGAGCTGTTTTTT. It specifies CASSRWGSGELFF.

The chain couples TRBV5-1 to TRBJ2-1; 8 bases align to TRBD1. Trimming removed 5 bases from V and 9 bases from J; junction bases left unmatched: 7. The CDR3 is made up of 13 amino acids. CDR1 SGHRS and CDR2 YFSETQ come from the germline V gene. The DNA for the CDR3 is TGCGCCAGCAGTAACGGACAGGGAGGTGAGCAGTTCTTC. As protein: CASSNGQGGEQFF.

The chain joins TRBV5-1 to TRBJ1-1; maybe TRBD1 (5 bases). The germline V gene encodes CDR1 SGHRS and CDR2 YFSETQ. V lost 5 bases and J 3 bases, leaving 17 bases between the germline ends. CDR3 length: 15 amino acids. The CDR3 region is CASSYGHGRDTEAFF. The DNA of the CDR3 is TGCGCCAGCAGTTACGGACACGGCAGGGACACTGAAGCTTTCTTT.

This sequence joins TRBV7-9 and TRBJ2-5; no definite D call. The CDR3 runs to 16 residues. Trimming cost V 3 bases and J 0 bases, with 14 bases left between them. CDR1 and CDR2 (germline): SEHNR, FQNEAQ (reference sequence). CDR3: CASSFYVRQYQETQYF. The CDR3 DNA reads TGTGCCAGCAGCTTTTACGTGCGGCAGTACCAAGAGACCCAGTACTTC.

This chain joins TRBV27 and TRBJ2-1, with TRBD2 matching 14 bases. The CDR3 is 20 amino acids. After removal of 6 bases from V and 0 bases from J, the junction contained 13 bases not matched to a gene. Germline assignment: CDR1 MNHEY and CDR2 SMNVEV (reference sequence). The CDR3 sequence: CASSPGEYGTSGSSYNEQFF. CDR3 sequence (DNA): TGTGCCAGCAGCCCAGGCGAATACGGGACTAGCGGGAGCTCCTACAATGAGCAGTTCTTC.

The chain combines TRBV5-1 with TRBJ2-3; possible D gene TRBD2, 6 bases. V was shortened by 4 bases and J by 2 bases, with 14 bases between the two germline ends. The CDR3 totals 15 residues. From germline, CDR1 is SGHRS and CDR2 YFSETQ. CDR3 protein: CASSHQRAYTDTQYF. CDR3 DNA: TGCGCCAGCAGCCACCAGCGGGCTTACACAGATACGCAGTATTTT.

This clone is classed as medium-sized (0.01 to 0.1%). CDR3 in amino acids: CSGGSGTSEAFF. CDR3 coding DNA: TGCAGCGGGGGCAGTGGGACAAGTGAAGCTTTCTTT. This chain uses TRBV29-1 with TRBJ1-1; a possible D gene is TRBD1 (6 bases). The germline V and J ends were trimmed by 7 bases and 7 bases, with 16 bases remaining between them. The germline V gene has CDR1 SQVTM and CDR2 ANQGSEA. This CDR3 is built from 12 residues.